This TCR beta chain was identified in a study of T-cell memory formation after mild COVID-19. On this clonotype: As yet, its antigen is unknown.

Study-level findings and limits: Shrinking CD4+ clones were chiefly CM and EM; CD8+ ones were chiefly EMRA. The pre-infection memory compartment contained some responding clones, suggesting cross-reactive memory joined. Proof of SARS-CoV-2 specificity was absent for the second-wave clones that crested on day 37.

Trimming stripped 5 bases from V and 3 bases from J, with 13 bases between. The germline V gene has CDR1 SEHNR and CDR2 FQNEAQ (reference sequence). The CDR3 is made up of 15 amino acids. Constant-segment primers were used for 5'RACE, and the resulting TCR alpha and TCR beta cDNA libraries carried sample barcodes and UMIs. TCRdb passed the 5' RACE reads through MiXCR, listing each CDR3 protein once. The sample has about 210,000 distinct CDR3 sequences, 8% to 11% seen once. This chain uses TRBV7-9 with TRBJ2-2, with D hard to call. The sequence derives from a man between 18 and 29 years old who had mild COVID-19 (a few samples of this study predate the infection). Cell type and time point are not known. The sequenced sample consisted of PBMCs or a T cell subset sorted from them (not recorded which). The DNA for the CDR3 is TGTGCCAGCAGCCTAGGGTCTGAGTACACCGGGGAGCTGTTTTTT. Its translation is CASSLGSEYTGELFF. Drawing the rest from reference TRBV7-9 and TRBJ2-2, the complete variable domain is DTGVSQNPRHKITKRGQNVTFRCDPISEHNRLYWYRQTLGQGPEFLTYFQNEAQLEKSRLLSDRFSAERPKGSFSTLEIQRTEQGDSAMYLCASSLGSEYTGELFFGEGSRLTVL.